The TCR beta chain under discussion was sequenced for a study of identical twins. A universal primer site was added by template switching, and unique molecular identifiers were carried by the cDNA. TCRdb reprocessed the 5' RACE reads with MiXCR, giving one entry per CDR3 protein. Of about 1.7 million distinct CDR3 sequences listed, under 35% are singletons. Regarding the study as a whole: Alpha sequences that were out-of-frame and twin-shared showed an excess of low generation probability.

Concerning this clonotype: No antigen is known for it.

The CDR3 has 15 residues. The germline gives CDR1 MNHEY, CDR2 SMNVEV (reference sequence). V shed 2 bases and J shed 3 bases, with 11 bases lying between them. Sequenced material: cord blood. The clonotype comes from a newborn girl in good health. The chain joins TRBV27 to TRBJ1-5, with D maybe TRBD1 (6 bases). CDR3 nucleotides: TGTGCCAGCAGTTTAACGTACAGGGACAATCAGCCCCAGCATTTT. Translation gives CASSLTYRDNQPQHF.